This T cell receptor beta chain is from a study of long-term antiretroviral therapy in people with HIV. Study-wide results and caveats: Diversity remained lower than transplant donor controls, even though it increased after ART. Someone took the blood between about 2003 and 2018, maybe while older ART regimens were in use. On ART adherence, viral resistance or therapy changes, no data were available.

The V and J ends lost 3 bases and 3 bases respectively, with 21 bases between them. Germline CDR1 reads PRHDT; CDR2 reads FYEKMQ (reference sequence). The CDR3 has 17 residues. The assay, immunoSEQ v3.0, was run at survey level. Repertoires were generated with immunoSEQ multiplex PCR, while TCRdb's copy carries only in-frame clones and drops some. The table lists roughly 30,000 clones, approximately 85% of them singletons. Every specimen held between about 0.9-10 million cryopreserved PBMC. These were thawed and washed before DNA extraction. In the case of this clone: Its antigen is undetermined.

Sequencing used unsorted PBMCs, obtained 0.8 years before starting antiretroviral therapy. The rearrangement uses TRBV13 and TRBJ2-7; the D is unclear. The receptor comes from a man aged 18 to 30 with HIV. The CDR3 protein is CASSLGFQSSARYEQYF. The CDR3 DNA sequence: TGTGCCAGCAGCTTGGGGTTCCAGAGCTCTGCCCGCTACGAGCAGTACTTC.